Sequencing of this TCR beta chain was carried out in a study of T-cell reconstitution after alpha-beta-depleted transplantation in children. There are many counts of this clonotype. The TCRbeta library incorporated unique molecular identifiers. TCRdb independently ran MiXCR on the PCR reads; one entry per CDR3 protein. Of some 600,000 distinct CDR3 sequences in the sample, around 17% are singletons; the top ten hold approximately 1%. The CDR3 loop spans 13 amino acids. The V and J ends lost 2 bases and 10 bases respectively, with 12 bases between them. The germline V gene has CDR1 MDHEN and CDR2 SYDVKM.

The sequence came from a human donor who donated a stem cell graft to a child with acute myeloid leukemia. This sample comprised PBMCs from the stem cell graft donor, obtained from the stem cell graft. The rearrangement links TRBV28 to TRBJ2-1, with D hard to call. CDR3 bases: TGTGCCAGCAGTTTAATACTCGCCCAAGAGCAGTTCTTC. Encoded protein: CASSLILAQEQFF.